This passage covers 25 T cell receptor beta chains from one sample sequenced in a study of T-cell reconstitution after alpha-beta-depleted transplantation in children. Unique molecular identifiers were used to barcode this TCRbeta library. TCRdb passed the PCR reads through MiXCR, listing each CDR3 protein once. This sample yields 550,000 to 800,000 distinct CDR3 sequences, of which around 14% are seen a single time; 0.65% to 0.9% belongs to the top ten. The specimen comprised PBMCs, sampled before TCRalphabeta/CD19-depleted stem cell transplant. The receptors were sampled from a girl aged 2-9 years with congenital amegakaryocytic thrombocytopenia, due to receive a stem cell transplant.

The chain has TRBV14 and TRBJ2-3; D might be TRBD2 (5 bases). Trimming cost V 0 bases and J 6 bases, with 10 bases left between them. This CDR3 has 14 amino acids. Germline assignment: CDR1 SGHDN and CDR2 FVKESK. This chain's CDR3 is CASSQDRGLDTQYF. In DNA, the CDR3 is TGTGCCAGCAGCCAAGATCGCGGGCTTGATACGCAGTATTTT.

The chain recombines TRBV20-1 with TRBJ2-1; 8 bases map to TRBD2. Per the germline V gene, CDR1 is DFQATT and CDR2 is SNEGSKA (reference sequence). This CDR3 contains 13 residues. Losses at the gene ends were 5 bases for V and 6 bases for J; bases not matched to a gene: 6. CDR3: CSADSGTSNEQFF. The CDR3 DNA sequence: TGCAGTGCTGATTCTGGGACTAGCAATGAGCAGTTCTTC.

This clonotype appeared a few times. The CDR3 region is CATRTGGFYNSPLHF. In nucleotides, the CDR3 is TGTGCCACCAGAACAGGGGGCTTCTATAATTCACCCCTCCACTTT. V is TRBV6-1 and J is TRBJ1-6; 9 bases match TRBD1. From germline, CDR1 is MNHNS and CDR2 SASEGT. V gave up 10 bases and J gave up 3 bases; unmatched junction bases: 7. This CDR3 is built from 15 residues.

This clonotype was recorded a few times. The chain employs TRBV20-1 and TRBJ2-1; 10 bases agree with TRBD2. The CDR3 contains 15 residues. Losses at the gene ends were 8 bases for V and 12 bases for J; bases not matched to a gene: 19. Germline CDR1 and CDR2: DFQATT and SNEGSKA (reference sequence). The CDR3 here is CSNQRLGLAARGQFF. CDR3 DNA sequence: TGCAGTAATCAGAGATTAGGACTAGCGGCCCGAGGGCAGTTCTTC.

This clonotype was observed many times. The chain has TRBV20-1 and TRBJ2-5; a possible D gene is TRBD2 (5 bases). This CDR3 has 13 residues. Germline assignment: CDR1 DFQATT and CDR2 SNEGSKA (reference sequence). The germline V and J ends were trimmed by 1 base and 9 bases, with 15 bases remaining between them. Here the CDR3 DNA reads TGCAGTGCTAGAGTAGACACCGACGGGGCCCAGTACTTC. This translates into CSARVDTDGAQYF.

This clonotype has at least ten counts. The chain couples TRBV7-9 to TRBJ1-1; D is ambiguous. Trimming took off 4 bases at V and 3 bases at J, with 9 bases between the two ends. The CDR3 has 13 residues. From germline, CDR1 is SEHNR and CDR2 FQNEAQ (reference sequence). DNA for the CDR3: TGTGCCAGCAGCTCCCGGGCGGACACTGAAGCTTTCTTT. Protein sequence: CASSSRADTEAFF.

Only a few counts were recorded for this clonotype. This chain uses TRBV7-8 with TRBJ2-3, with 8 bases matching TRBD2. Trimming cost V 6 bases and J 0 bases; bases outside gene matches: 5. Germline CDR1 SGHVS, CDR2 FQNEAQ. This CDR3 is built from 15 residues. CDR3 nucleotides: TGTGCCAGCAGGCAACTAGCGGCTAGCACAGATACGCAGTATTTT. Protein product: CASRQLAASTDTQYF.

In its sample, this clonotype was seen a few times. The rearrangement uses TRBV29-1 and TRBJ2-1; D is unresolved. V lost 4 bases and J lost 9, with 13 bases in between. The CDR3 is 12 residues long. Germline V gene lookup returns CDR1 SQVTM and CDR2 ANQGSEA. The CDR3 region is CSVGDRRGEQFF. The CDR3 DNA reads TGCAGCGTTGGAGACCGGAGAGGTGAGCAGTTCTTC.

This clonotype was picked up many times. This chain connects TRBV27 to TRBJ1-5; D not certain. The CDR3 contains 15 residues. V lost 4 bases to trimming and J lost 2 bases, with 12 bases between them. Germline assignment: CDR1 MNHEY and CDR2 SMNVEV (reference sequence). CDR3: CASSSDAKGNQPQHF. The CDR3 DNA follows: TGTGCCAGCAGTTCCGACGCAAAGGGCAATCAGCCCCAGCATTTT.

The chain links TRBV30 to TRBJ2-7; D is perhaps TRBD2 (5 bases). This CDR3 is 13 amino acids long. V was cut by 2 bases and J by 4 bases, with 12 bases left in between. Germline V CDR1 and CDR2: GTSNPN, SVGIG (reference sequence). DNA for the CDR3: TGTGCCTGGAGTCGGGGTGTAGGGTACGAGCAGTACTTC. This encodes CAWSRGVGYEQYF.

The chain recombines TRBV5-1 with TRBJ2-2; tentative D call: TRBD2 (6 bases). Trimming left V 4 bases short and J 1 base short, with 35 bases between. The CDR3 spans 23 residues. CDR1 SGHRS and CDR2 YFSETQ come from the germline V gene. This CDR3 is CASSLMGWGLPGAHSENTGELFF. In DNA form, the CDR3 reads TGCGCCAGCAGCCTGATGGGTTGGGGTTTACCGGGAGCGCACTCGGAGAACACCGGGGAGCTGTTTTTT.

The gene calls are TRBV7-9 and TRBJ2-4; the match to TRBD2 covers 8 bases. This CDR3 comprises 15 residues. The V and J ends lost 1 base and 4 bases, in that order; junction bases with no gene match: 3. Germline V lookup: CDR1 SEHNR, CDR2 FQNEAQ (reference sequence). The CDR3 loop is CASSLVQRGKNIQYF. The CDR3, as DNA: TGTGCCAGCAGCTTAGTCCAGCGGGGGAAAAACATTCAGTACTTC.

This clonotype has a handful of counts. V is TRBV5-5 and J is TRBJ2-1; TRBD2 matches 7 bases. This CDR3 has 15 amino acids. With V trimmed by 6 bases and J by 4 bases, 10 bases remained unmatched. From germline, CDR1 is SGHKS and CDR2 YYEKEE (reference sequence). The CDR3 here is CASTSGEGSYNEQFF. CDR3 nucleotide sequence: TGTGCCAGCACCTCCGGGGAGGGTTCGTACAATGAGCAGTTCTTC.

This chain joins TRBV12-3 or TRBV12-4 and TRBJ2-6; D unresolved. Trimming stripped 1 base from V and 0 bases from J, with 7 bases between. The CDR3 totals 16 residues. The CDR3 loop is CASSLGRRSGANVLTF. Written as DNA, the CDR3 is TGTGCCAGCAGTTTAGGACGTCGCTCTGGGGCCAACGTCCTGACTTTC.

This clonotype was found many times. V gene TRBV6-1 combines with J gene TRBJ1-2, with D perhaps matching TRBD1 (5 bases). This CDR3 is 15 amino acids long. The ends were cut back, 5 bases at V and 5 bases at J, with 18 bases in the middle. Germline V gene sequence: CDR1 MNHNS, CDR2 SASEGT. DNA for the CDR3: TGTGCCAGCAGTCCTCTAACCGGGACGGTGTATGGCTACACCTTC. This sequence encodes CASSPLTGTVYGYTF.

J is TRBJ2-1 and V is TRBV28; 9 bases align to TRBD1. This CDR3 has 14 amino acids. The germline V gene has CDR1 MDHEN and CDR2 SYDVKM. After removal of 8 bases from V and 6 bases from J, the junction contained 8 bases not matched to a gene. CDR3 sequence (DNA): TGTGCCAGCCGACCGACAGGGGGAGGCAATGAGCAGTTCTTC. Translating gives CASRPTGGGNEQFF. Together with reference TRBV28 and TRBJ2-1, the CDR3 gives the full variable domain: DVKVTQSSRYLVKRTGEKVFLECVQDMDHENMFWYRQDPGLGLRLIYFSYDVKMKEKGDIPEGYSVSREKKERFSLILESASTNQTSMYLCASRPTGGGNEQFFGPGTRLTVL.

A word on this clonotype: A read error may be the cause here, since a much bigger clone is one base away. The rearrangement uses TRBV28 and TRBJ2-5; no clear D gene. Trimming pared 7 bases from V and 4 bases from J, leaving 10 bases between. This CDR3 comprises 12 residues. CDR1 and CDR2 (germline): MDHEN, SYDVKM. The CDR3 region is CASKSAPETQYF. The DNA for the CDR3 is TGTGCCAGCAAGTCGGCTCCAGAGACCCAGTACTTC. Together with reference TRBV28 and TRBJ2-5, the CDR3 gives the full variable domain: DVKVTQSSRYLVKRTGEKVFLECVQDMDHENMFWYRQDPGLGLRLIYFSYDVKMKEKGDIPEGYSVSREKKERFSLILESASTNQTSMYLCASKSAPETQYFGPGTRLLVL.

This clonotype was seen a few times. The chain employs TRBV7-3 and TRBJ2-2, with TRBD2 as a possible D gene (6 bases). Germline V CDR1 and CDR2: SGHTA, FQGTGA. The length of the CDR3 is 15 residues. V was shortened by 4 bases and J by 6 bases, with 15 bases between the two germline ends. The DNA of the CDR3 is TGTGCCAGCAGCTCCGGGACTGTACCCCCCGGGGAGCTGTTTTTT. Residues: CASSSGTVPPGELFF. The variable domain in full, with the rest retrieved from reference TRBV7-3 and TRBJ2-2, is GAGVSQTPSNKVTEKGKYVELRCDPISGHTALYWYRQSLGQGPEFLIYFQGTGAADDSGLPNDRFFAVRPEGSVSTLKIQRTERGDSAVYLCASSSGTVPPGELFFGEGSRLTVL.

The chain carries TRBV18 and TRBJ1-5, with TRBD1 as a possible D gene (6 bases). CDR3 length: 15 amino acids. Between the trimmed V and J ends, which lost 3 bases and 7 bases, there was a span of 16 bases. Germline V gene lookup returns CDR1 KGHSH and CDR2 LQKENI. The CDR3 protein is CASSPARTEGQPQHF. The CDR3, as DNA: TGTGCCAGCTCACCCGCGCGGACAGAAGGACAGCCCCAGCATTTT.

This clonotype was counted at least ten times. The chain links TRBV20-1 to TRBJ2-1; TRBD2 aligns across 11 bases. The CDR3 consists of 15 residues. Losses at the gene ends were 4 bases for V and 4 bases for J; bases not matched to a gene: 6. Germline V gives CDR1 DFQATT, CDR2 SNEGSKA (reference sequence). This CDR3 is CSANTGTSGYNEQFF. CDR3 nucleotide sequence: TGCAGTGCTAACACCGGGACTAGCGGTTACAATGAGCAGTTCTTC.

This clonotype was found many times. J is TRBJ2-1 and V is TRBV27; 12 bases are a match to TRBD2. Germline V gene lookup returns CDR1 MNHEY and CDR2 SMNVEV (reference sequence). This CDR3 comprises 19 residues. V gave up 3 bases and J gave up 0 bases; unmatched junction bases: 9. CDR3 sequence: CASSFDTRTSGISYNEQFF. Written as DNA, the CDR3 is TGTGCCAGCAGTTTCGACACACGGACTAGCGGGATCTCCTACAATGAGCAGTTCTTC.

This clonotype was observed many times. The chain uses TRBV5-1 and TRBJ2-1, with D possibly being TRBD2 (7 bases). This CDR3 has 14 residues. The V end was cut by 3 bases, the J end by 6 bases, with 13 bases between. CDR1 is SGHRS and CDR2 is YFSETQ in the germline V gene. CDR3 amino acids: CASSSLGGVNEQFF. As DNA, the CDR3 is TGCGCCAGCAGCTCTTTAGGGGGGGTCAATGAGCAGTTCTTC. Based on the CDR3 plus reference TRBV5-1 and TRBJ2-1, the full variable domain is KAGVTQTPRYLIKTRGQQVTLSCSPISGHRSVSWYQQTPGQGLQFLFEYFSETQRNKGNFPGRFSGRQFSNSRSEMNVSTLELGDSALYLCASSSLGGVNEQFFGPGTRLTVL.

This clonotype was seen many times. The V and J genes are TRBV28 and TRBJ2-7, with 12 bases aligning to TRBD2. V was pared by 8 bases and J by 5 bases, with 7 bases of the junction left unmatched. The CDR3 is 14 residues long. Per germline, CDR1 MDHEN and CDR2 SYDVKM. As DNA, the CDR3 is TGTGCCAGCCTCAGGACTAGCGGGATCCACGAGCAGTACTTC. Translation gives CASLRTSGIHEQYF.

At least ten counts were recorded for this clonotype. This chain uses TRBV20-1 with TRBJ1-4; D is unresolved. V lost 6 bases and J lost 8, with 10 bases in between. The CDR3 sequence is 11 residues long. Germline CDR1 and CDR2: DFQATT and SNEGSKA (reference sequence). The chain's CDR3 is CSAAKKEKLFF. The CDR3, as DNA: TGCAGTGCCGCTAAAAAGGAAAAACTGTTTTTT.

This chain links TRBV20-1 with TRBJ2-1; no clear D gene. V lost 3 bases and J lost 0, with 15 bases in between. Germline lookup yields CDR1 DFQATT and CDR2 SNEGSKA (reference sequence). The length of the CDR3 is 16 residues. CDR3 in DNA: TGCAGTGCTAGTTCCCCAGCCTCGAGCTCCTACAATGAGCAGTTCTTC. This translates into CSASSPASSSYNEQFF.